What follows are 3 T cell receptor beta chains derived from one specimen sequenced in a study of neurological immune-mediated disorders. TCRdb passed the 5' RACE reads through MiXCR, listing each CDR3 protein once. The sample lists roughly 60,000 distinct CDR3 sequences, 4% occurring once. Sequencing used CD4+ T cells from blood. All receptors derive from a woman between 40 and 50 years old with multiple sclerosis.

This clonotype was seen many times. The rearrangement links TRBV5-1 to TRBJ2-7, with unresolved D. The CDR3 loop spans 15 amino acids. Looked up from germline, CDR1 is SGHRS and CDR2 is YFSETQ. Trimming left V 0 bases short and J 3 bases short, with 13 bases between. This CDR3 is CASSLEPGSLYEQYF. DNA of the CDR3: TGCGCCAGCAGCTTGGAACCGGGCAGCCTCTACGAGCAGTACTTC.

This clonotype was observed at least ten times. The V call is TRBV5-1, the J call TRBJ2-1; possible D gene TRBD1, 6 bases. Germline V gene lookup returns CDR1 SGHRS and CDR2 YFSETQ. Trimming removed 0 bases from V and 0 bases from J, with 13 bases in between. This CDR3 region has 17 residues. This CDR3 reads CASSLAPQGSSYNEQFF. The CDR3, as DNA: TGCGCCAGCAGCTTGGCCCCCCAGGGGAGCTCCTACAATGAGCAGTTCTTC.

This clonotype showed up many times. The genes are TRBV11-2 and TRBJ1-3; D gene uncertain. CDR1 and CDR2 from the germline V gene are SGHAT and FQNNGV. This CDR3 contains 13 residues. Trimming pared 1 base from V and 3 bases from J, leaving 4 bases between. CDR3 loop: CASSLGLGNTIYF. In nucleotides, the CDR3 is TGTGCCAGCAGCTTAGGGCTTGGAAACACCATATATTTT.